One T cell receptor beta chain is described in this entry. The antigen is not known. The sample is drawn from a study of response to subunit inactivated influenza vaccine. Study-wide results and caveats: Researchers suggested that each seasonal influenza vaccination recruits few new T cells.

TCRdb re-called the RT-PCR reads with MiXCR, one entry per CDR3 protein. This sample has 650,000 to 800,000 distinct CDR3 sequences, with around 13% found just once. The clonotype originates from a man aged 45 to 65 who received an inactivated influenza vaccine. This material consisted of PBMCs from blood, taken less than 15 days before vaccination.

CDR3: CASSTTRGQGSNEQFF. CDR3 coding DNA: TGTGCCAGCAGCACCACCCGGGGACAGGGGTCCAATGAGCAGTTCTTC. The rearrangement links TRBV6-1 to TRBJ2-1; TRBD1 aligns across 10 bases. The V gene end was trimmed by 6 bases and the J gene end by 6 bases; junction bases not matched to a gene: 11. CDR1 MNHNS and CDR2 SASEGT come from the germline V gene. CDR3 length equals 16 residues.